These T cell receptor beta chains were read from a single sample in a study of cytomegalovirus exposure and HLA in healthy donors. Data came from immunoSEQ multiplex PCR; TCRdb stores just in-frame clones and leaves some out. The table has roughly 130,000 clones, around 65% seen once. Input material: PBMCs. The source of these receptors is a man younger than 35 in good health and CMV-seronegative. CDR3s include the opening cysteine and the closing phenylalanine or tryptophan. The order of the fields is clone size, V gene, CDR3 length, CDR3 protein. Clone sizes are given selectively: once, few, many, or a class where the clone is expanded.

abundance: once
v_gene: TRBV27
len: 11
CDR3aa: CASSLLNEQYF

abundance: NA
v_gene: TRBV4-1
len: 14
CDR3aa: CASSQDQLYGEQYF

abundance: NA
v_gene: TRBV28
len: 15
CDR3aa: CASINFTDRVNEQFF

abundance: few
v_gene: TRBV28
len: 15
CDR3aa: CASSGRTASSYEQYF

abundance: few
v_gene: TRBV30
len: 12
CDR3aa: CAWSVGSGRLYF

abundance: NA
v_gene: TRBV29-1
len: 13
CDR3aa: CSVGGQDYNEQFF

abundance: NA
v_gene: TRBV4-1
len: 16
CDR3aa: CASSRLQGSSGNTIYF

abundance: NA
v_gene: TRBV9
len: 12
CDR3aa: CASSVRGDGYTF

abundance: once
v_gene: TRBV25-1
len: 15
CDR3aa: CASSERTGEQETQYF

abundance: NA
v_gene: TRBV6-5
len: 15
CDR3aa: CATTEDRGLSYEQYF

abundance: NA
v_gene: TRBV5-1
len: 15
CDR3aa: CASSLNYPPVDTQYF

abundance: few
v_gene: TRBV21-1
len: 13
CDR3aa: CASSRTSGYEQYF

abundance: once
v_gene: TRBV19
len: 16
CDR3aa: CASSIPVGGPNYGYTF

abundance: NA
v_gene: TRBV2
len: 13
CDR3aa: CASSEASVYGYTF

abundance: once
v_gene: TRBV11-3
len: 15
CDR3aa: CASSSKLGQNNEQFF

abundance: NA
v_gene: TRBV2
len: 13
CDR3aa: CASRSRGFNEQFF

abundance: NA
v_gene: TRBV9
len: 12
CDR3aa: CASSVDSETQYF

abundance: NA
v_gene: TRBV4-3
len: 16
CDR3aa: CASSQDGGGGYYGYTF

abundance: NA
v_gene: TRBV9
len: 15
CDR3aa: CASSVAQARTNQQFF

abundance: NA
v_gene: TRBV11-2
len: 15
CDR3aa: CASSLSGGRVPEQYF

abundance: NA
v_gene: TRBV27
len: 13
CDR3aa: CATQTGAKTEAFF

abundance: few
v_gene: TRBV28
len: 16
CDR3aa: CASSSVGQGRNQPQHF

abundance: NA
v_gene: TRBV6-1
len: 13
CDR3aa: CASSEQAFYGYTF

abundance: NA
v_gene: TRBV5-1
len: 17
CDR3aa: CASSPHRSRVSTDTQYF

abundance: NA
v_gene: TRBV28
len: 16
CDR3aa: CASSLQQGLGNQPQHF

abundance: few
v_gene: TRBV4-3
len: 14
CDR3aa: CASSLGQGGNEQFF

abundance: NA
v_gene: TRBV30
len: 13
CDR3aa: CAWQGTGKETQYF